The entry below gives a single TCR beta chain sequence along with its context. Its antigen remains unknown. The table came from immunoSEQ multiplex PCR; TCRdb's copy has only in-frame clones and leaves some out. The sample has 15,000 to 19,000 clones; approximately 87% are singletons. The germline V gene has CDR1 MNHNS and CDR2 SASEGT. Trimming pared 1 base from V and 10 bases from J, leaving 13 bases between. The CDR3 spans 14 residues. The sample comes from a study of T cells and Merkel cell carcinoma outcomes. Findings and limits, study-wide: Repertoire plus T-cell density reportedly predicted Merkel cell carcinoma outcomes.

The genes are TRBV6-1 and TRBJ1-4, with TRBD1 as a possible D gene (6 bases). The sequenced sample was tumor tissue from Merkel cell carcinoma. This TCR was sampled from a human donor with Merkel cell carcinoma. CDR3 in DNA: TGTGCCAGCAGTGAAGGAACAGGGCTTGGAAAACTGTTTTTT. Amino acids: CASSEGTGLGKLFF.